This T cell receptor (beta chain) was captured by sequencing in a study of blood T cell repertoires in COVID-19. The overall study: The United States, Italy and Spain supplied acute and convalescent COVID-19 samples. Sources were T cells, B-cell-depleted T cells, or PBMCs; the material itself was cDNA or gDNA.

The table came from immunoSEQ multiplex PCR; TCRdb's copy has only in-frame clones and leaves some out. The sample includes 150,000 or so clones, approximately 88% of them seen just once. This CDR3 has 15 amino acids. Germline V gene sequence: CDR1 SGHTS, CDR2 YDEGEE. J lost 1 base, V lost 5 bases, and 7 bases had no gene match. The sequenced sample was peripheral blood. The source is a man aged 45 to 65 with acute or convalescent COVID-19. The V and J genes are TRBV5-8 and TRBJ1-2; 8 nucleotides line up with TRBD1. CDR3: CASRRGRGLNYGYTF. The CDR3 DNA reads TGTGCCAGCAGGAGGGGCAGGGGGCTTAACTATGGCTACACCTTC.